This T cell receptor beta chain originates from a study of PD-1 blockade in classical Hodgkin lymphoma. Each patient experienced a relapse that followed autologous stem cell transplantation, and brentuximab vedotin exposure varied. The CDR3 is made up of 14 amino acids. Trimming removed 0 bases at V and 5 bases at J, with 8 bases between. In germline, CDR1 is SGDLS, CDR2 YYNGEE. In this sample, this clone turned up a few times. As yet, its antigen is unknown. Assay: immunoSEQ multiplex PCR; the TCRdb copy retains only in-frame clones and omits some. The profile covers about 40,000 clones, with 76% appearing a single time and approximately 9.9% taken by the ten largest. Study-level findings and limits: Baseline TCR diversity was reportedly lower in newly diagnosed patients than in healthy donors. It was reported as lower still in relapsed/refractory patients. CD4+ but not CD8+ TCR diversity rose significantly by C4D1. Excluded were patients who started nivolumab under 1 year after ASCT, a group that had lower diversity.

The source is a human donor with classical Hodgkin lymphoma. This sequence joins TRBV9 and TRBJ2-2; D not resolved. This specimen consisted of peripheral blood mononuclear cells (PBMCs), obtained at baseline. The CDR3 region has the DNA TGTGCCAGCAGCGTAGGAGGTCTGACCGGGGAGCTGTTTTTT. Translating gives CASSVGGLTGELFF.